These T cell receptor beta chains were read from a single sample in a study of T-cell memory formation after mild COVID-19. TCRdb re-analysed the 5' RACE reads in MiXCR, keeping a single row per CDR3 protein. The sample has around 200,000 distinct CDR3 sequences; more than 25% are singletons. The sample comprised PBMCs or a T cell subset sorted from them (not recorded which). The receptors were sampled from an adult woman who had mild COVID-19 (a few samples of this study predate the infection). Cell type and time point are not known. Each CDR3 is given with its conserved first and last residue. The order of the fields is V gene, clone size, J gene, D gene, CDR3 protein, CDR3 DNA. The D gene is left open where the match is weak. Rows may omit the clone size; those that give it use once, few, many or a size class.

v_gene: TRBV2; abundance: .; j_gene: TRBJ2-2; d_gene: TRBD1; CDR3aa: CASMTGANTGELFF; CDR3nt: TGTGCCAGCATGACAGGGGCGAACACCGGGGAGCTGTTTTTT
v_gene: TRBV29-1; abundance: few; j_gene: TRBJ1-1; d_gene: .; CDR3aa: CSVGEANTEAFF; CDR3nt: TGCAGCGTTGGCGAGGCGAACACTGAAGCTTTCTTT
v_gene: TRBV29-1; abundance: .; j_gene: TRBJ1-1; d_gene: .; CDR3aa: CSVEATGGLAFF; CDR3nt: TGCAGCGTTGAAGCCACCGGAGGTCTTGCTTTCTTT
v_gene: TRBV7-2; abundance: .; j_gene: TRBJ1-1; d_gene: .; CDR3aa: CASSTFGHLNTEAFF; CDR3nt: TGTGCCAGCAGCACCTTCGGGCACCTGAACACTGAAGCTTTCTTT
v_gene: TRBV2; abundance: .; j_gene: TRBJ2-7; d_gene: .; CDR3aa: CASMRKGQTSAEQYF; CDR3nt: TGTGCCAGCATGCGAAAAGGACAGACGTCGGCTGAGCAGTACTTC
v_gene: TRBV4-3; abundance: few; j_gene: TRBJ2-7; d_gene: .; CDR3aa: CASSQGQISYEQYF; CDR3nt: TGCGCCAGCAGCCAAGGGCAGATCTCCTACGAGCAGTACTTC
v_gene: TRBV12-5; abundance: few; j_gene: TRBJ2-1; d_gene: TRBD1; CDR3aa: CASGPGQGRDNEQFF; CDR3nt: TGTGCTAGTGGGCCGGGACAGGGGCGTGATAATGAGCAGTTCTTC
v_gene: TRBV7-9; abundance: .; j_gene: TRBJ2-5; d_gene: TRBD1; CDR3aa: CASSSGQGTVGRMPQYF; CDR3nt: TGTGCCAGCAGCTCGGGACAGGGTACGGTAGGTCGGATGCCCCAGTACTTC
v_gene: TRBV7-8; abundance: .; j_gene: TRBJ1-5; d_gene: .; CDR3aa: CASSQRRWVDQPQHF; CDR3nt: TGTGCCAGCAGCCAGAGGCGTTGGGTAGATCAGCCCCAGCATTTT
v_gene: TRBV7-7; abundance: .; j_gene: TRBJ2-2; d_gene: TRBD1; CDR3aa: CASSPGQGTGELFF; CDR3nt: TGTGCTAGCAGCCCGGGACAGGGCACCGGGGAGCTGTTTTTT
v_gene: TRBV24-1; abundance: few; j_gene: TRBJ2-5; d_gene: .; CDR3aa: CATSVVFWEETQYF; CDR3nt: TGTGCCACCAGTGTAGTATTCTGGGAAGAGACCCAGTACTTC
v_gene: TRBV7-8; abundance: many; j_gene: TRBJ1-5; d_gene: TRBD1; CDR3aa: CASSGRDRGRQPQHF; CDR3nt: TGTGCCAGCAGCGGAAGGGACAGGGGCAGACAGCCCCAGCATTTT
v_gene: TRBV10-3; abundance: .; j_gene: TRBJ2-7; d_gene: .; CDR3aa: CAIRGVSPYEQYF; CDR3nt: TGTGCCATACGTGGGGTTAGCCCCTACGAGCAGTACTTC
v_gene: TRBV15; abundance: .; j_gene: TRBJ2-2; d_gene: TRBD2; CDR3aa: CATSRDRAGGSTGELFF; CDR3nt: TGTGCCACCAGCAGAGATCGCGCGGGAGGGTCTACCGGGGAGCTGTTTTTT
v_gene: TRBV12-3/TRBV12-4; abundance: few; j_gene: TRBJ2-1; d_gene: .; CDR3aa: CASSPGHKQFF; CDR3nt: TGTGCCAGCAGTCCGGGACACAAGCAGTTCTTC
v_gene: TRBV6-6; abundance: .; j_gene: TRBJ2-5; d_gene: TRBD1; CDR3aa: CASSPGQLKETQYF; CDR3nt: TGTGCCAGCAGTCCGGGACAGCTTAAAGAGACCCAGTACTTC
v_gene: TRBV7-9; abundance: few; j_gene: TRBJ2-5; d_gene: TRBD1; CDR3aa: CASRDREIGGETQYF; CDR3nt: TGTGCCAGCAGGGACAGGGAAATCGGTGGGGAGACCCAGTACTTC
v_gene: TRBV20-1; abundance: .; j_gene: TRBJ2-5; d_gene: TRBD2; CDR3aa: CSAPGLGPGKTQYF; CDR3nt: TGCAGTGCTCCTGGACTAGGCCCCGGGAAGACCCAGTACTTC
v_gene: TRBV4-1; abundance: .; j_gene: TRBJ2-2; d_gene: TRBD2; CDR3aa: CASSQVGLAGADGTGELFF; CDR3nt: TGCGCCAGCAGCCAGGTGGGGCTAGCGGGGGCCGATGGGACCGGGGAGCTGTTTTTT
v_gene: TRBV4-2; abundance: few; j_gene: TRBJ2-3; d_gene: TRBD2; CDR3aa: CASSPQKTSGGPDTQYF; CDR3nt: TGTGCCAGCAGCCCACAAAAGACTAGCGGGGGGCCAGATACGCAGTATTTT
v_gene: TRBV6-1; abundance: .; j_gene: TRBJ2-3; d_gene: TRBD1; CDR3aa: CASKTGTDTQYF; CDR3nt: TGTGCCAGCAAGACAGGGACAGATACGCAGTATTTT
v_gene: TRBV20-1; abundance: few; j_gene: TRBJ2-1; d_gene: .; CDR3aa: CSARSLNSYNEQFF; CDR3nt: TGCAGTGCTAGATCTTTGAACTCCTACAATGAGCAGTTCTTC
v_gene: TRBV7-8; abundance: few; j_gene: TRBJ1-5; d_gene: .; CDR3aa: CASSLAWSNQPQHF; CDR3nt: TGTGCCAGCAGCTTAGCGTGGAGCAATCAGCCCCAGCATTTT
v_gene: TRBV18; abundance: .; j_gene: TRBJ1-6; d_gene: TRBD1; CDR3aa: CASSRTGINSPLHF; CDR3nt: TGTGCCAGCTCGCGGACAGGGATAAATTCACCCCTCCACTTT
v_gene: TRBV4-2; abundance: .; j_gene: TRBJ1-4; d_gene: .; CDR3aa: CASSQNHGDTNEKLFF; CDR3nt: TGTGCCAGCAGCCAAAATCATGGGGACACGAATGAAAAACTGTTTTTT
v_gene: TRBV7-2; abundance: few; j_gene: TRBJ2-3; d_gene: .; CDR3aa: CASSPGRFRSTDTQYF; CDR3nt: TGTGCCAGCAGCCCCGGGAGATTTAGAAGCACAGATACGCAGTATTTT
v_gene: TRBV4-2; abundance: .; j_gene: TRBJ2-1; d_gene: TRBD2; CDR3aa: CASSQVPGLAGGASDEQFF; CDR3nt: TGTGCCAGCAGCCAAGTCCCGGGACTAGCGGGAGGGGCCTCCGACGAGCAGTTCTTC
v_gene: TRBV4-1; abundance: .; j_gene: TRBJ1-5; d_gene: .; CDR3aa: CASSQDSSQPQHF; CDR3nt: TGCGCCAGCAGCCAAGATTCCAGTCAGCCCCAGCATTTT
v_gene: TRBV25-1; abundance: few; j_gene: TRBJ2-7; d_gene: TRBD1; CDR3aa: CASIDGQGESYEQYF; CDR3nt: TGTGCCAGTATTGATGGACAGGGGGAATCCTACGAGCAGTACTTC
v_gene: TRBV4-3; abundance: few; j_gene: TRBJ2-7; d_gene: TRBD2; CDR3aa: CASSQGLAERYEQYF; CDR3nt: TGCGCCAGCAGCCAAGGACTAGCGGAAAGATACGAGCAGTACTTC
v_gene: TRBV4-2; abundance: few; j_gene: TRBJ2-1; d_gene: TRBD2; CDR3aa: CASSQSSGGYNEQFF; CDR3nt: TGTGCCAGCAGCCAATCTAGCGGGGGTTACAATGAGCAGTTCTTC
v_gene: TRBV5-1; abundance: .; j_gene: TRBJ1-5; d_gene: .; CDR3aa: CASSLDSGGQPQHF; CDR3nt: TGCGCCAGCAGCTTGGATAGTGGGGGTCAGCCCCAGCATTTT
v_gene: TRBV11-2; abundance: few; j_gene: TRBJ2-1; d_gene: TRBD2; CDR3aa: CASSLARGGAYEQFF; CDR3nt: TGTGCCAGCAGCTTAGCCCGCGGGGGGGCGTATGAGCAGTTCTTC
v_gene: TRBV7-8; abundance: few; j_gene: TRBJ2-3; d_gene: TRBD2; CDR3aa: CASSPRPGGLTDTQYF; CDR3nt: TGTGCCAGCAGCCCCCGTCCGGGGGGACTCACAGATACGCAGTATTTT
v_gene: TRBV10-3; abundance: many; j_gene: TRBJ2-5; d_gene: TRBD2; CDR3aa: CAIKPGLAGETQYF; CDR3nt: TGTGCCATCAAACCGGGACTAGCGGGAGAGACCCAGTACTTC
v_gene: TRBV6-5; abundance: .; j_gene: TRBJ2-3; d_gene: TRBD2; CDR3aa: CASSYSGGSSTDTQYF; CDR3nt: TGTGCCAGCAGTTATAGCGGGGGAAGTAGCACAGATACGCAGTATTTT
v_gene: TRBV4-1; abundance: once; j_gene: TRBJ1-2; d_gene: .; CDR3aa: CASSQDLSGWGKHGYTF; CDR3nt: TGCGCCAGCAGCCAAGATCTATCGGGGTGGGGTAAACATGGCTACACCTTC
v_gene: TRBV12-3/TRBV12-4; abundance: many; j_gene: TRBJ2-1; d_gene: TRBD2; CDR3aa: CASSFGTSGAYNEQFF; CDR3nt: TGTGCCAGCAGTTTCGGCACTAGCGGGGCCTACAATGAGCAGTTCTTC
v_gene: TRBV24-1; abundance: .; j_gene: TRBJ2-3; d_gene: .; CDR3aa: CATGADSTDTQYF; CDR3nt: TGTGCCACCGGTGCGGACAGCACAGATACGCAGTATTTT
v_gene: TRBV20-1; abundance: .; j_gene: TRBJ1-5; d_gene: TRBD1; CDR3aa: CSARGTDPDRVSLNQPQHF; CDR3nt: TGCAGTGCTAGGGGAACGGACCCGGACAGGGTGTCTCTTAATCAGCCCCAGCATTTT
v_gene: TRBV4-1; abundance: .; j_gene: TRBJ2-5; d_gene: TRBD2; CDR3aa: CASSHWTSGGQETQYF; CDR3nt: TGCGCCAGCAGCCACTGGACTAGCGGGGGGCAAGAGACCCAGTACTTC
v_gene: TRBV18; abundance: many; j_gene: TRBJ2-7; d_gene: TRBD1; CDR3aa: CASSYLDRRTYEQYF; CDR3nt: TGTGCCAGCTCATATCTGGACAGGCGGACCTACGAGCAGTACTTC